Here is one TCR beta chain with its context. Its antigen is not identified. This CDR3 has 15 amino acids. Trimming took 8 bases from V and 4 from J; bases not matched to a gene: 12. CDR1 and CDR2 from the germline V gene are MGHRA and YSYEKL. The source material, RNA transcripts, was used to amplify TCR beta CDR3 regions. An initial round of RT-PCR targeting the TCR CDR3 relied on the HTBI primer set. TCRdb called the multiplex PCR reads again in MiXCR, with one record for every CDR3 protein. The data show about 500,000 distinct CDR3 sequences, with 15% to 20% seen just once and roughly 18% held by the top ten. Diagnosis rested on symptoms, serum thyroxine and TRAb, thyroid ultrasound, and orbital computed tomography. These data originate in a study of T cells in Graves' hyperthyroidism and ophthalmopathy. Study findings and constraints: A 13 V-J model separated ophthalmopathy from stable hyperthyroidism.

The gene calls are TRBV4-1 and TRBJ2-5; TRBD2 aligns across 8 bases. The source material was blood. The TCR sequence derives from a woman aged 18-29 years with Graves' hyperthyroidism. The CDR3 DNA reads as TGCGCCAGCCAGCAAAGCGGGGGAGTTGGAGAGACCCAGTACTTC. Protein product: CASQQSGGVGETQYF.